This T cell receptor beta chain was found in a study of OX40 agonist ivuxolimab in advanced cancers. As for the study in general: Aged roughly 23 to 90 with a mean of about 60 years, they were around 85% male. Study results and caveats: At doses 0.1 to 3.0 mg/kg, CD4+ and CD8+ clones expanded.

The timepoints at which blood was sampled were baseline, cycle 4 day 1, and cycle 7 day 1. Using immunoSEQ multiplex PCR, the repertoire was profiled, and TCRdb retains in-frame clones only, with some absent. Of tens of thousands of clones listed, roughly nine tenths are singletons. Points on this clone: Its antigen is as yet unknown.

V dropped 5 bases and J dropped 6; count of bases not matched to a gene: 18. Per the germline V gene, CDR1 is PRHDT and CDR2 is FYEKMQ (reference sequence). The CDR3 runs 17 residues. The sequence derives from an adult with an advanced solid tumor such as melanoma, head and neck, liver or kidney cancer. The rearrangement joins TRBV13 to TRBJ2-7, with 8 bases fitting TRBD2. The sample consisted of CD4+ or CD8+ T cells sorted from blood, taken in a trial of the OX40 agonist ivuxolimab. CDR3 sequence (DNA): TGTGCCAGCAGCCTCCGTCAAGGACCGGGAGGGCCGGGCGAGCAGTACTTC. Protein: CASSLRQGPGGPGEQYF.